The 32 T cell receptor beta chains below come from one sample, sequenced in a study of a mutant IDH1 vaccine in newly diagnosed glioma. Clones were sequenced by immunoSEQ multiplex PCR, and TCRdb holds only the in-frame ones, with some missing. In the table there are roughly 35,000 clones, about 85% of which are singletons. Time point: baseline, week 1 (first vaccination visit). Described treatment: pre-vaccination baseline after standard-of-care therapy. Source: PBMCs, taken from a glioma patient treated with radiotherapy, temozolomide or both. The receptors derive from a middle-aged woman with glioma.

The chain recombines TRBV10-3 with TRBJ2-7, with D perhaps TRBD1 or TRBD2 (6 bases each). This CDR3 has 15 residues. Trimming took off 2 bases at V and 5 bases at J, with 16 bases between the two ends. Germline V gene lookup returns CDR1 ENHRY and CDR2 SYGVKD. The CDR3 loop is CAISEGGTTLNEQYF. CDR3 in DNA: TGTGCCATCAGTGAGGGGGGGACAACTCTCAACGAGCAGTACTTC.

The chain links TRBV30 to TRBJ1-1; tentative D call: TRBD1 (5 bases). Germline assignment: CDR1 GTSNPN and CDR2 SVGIG (reference sequence). V was cut by 8 bases and J by 0 bases, with 19 bases left in between. CDR3 length: 15 amino acids. CDR3 bases: TGTGCCGGTGGACCCCCGCAGGGTTTGAACACTGAAGCTTTCTTT. Protein: CAGGPPQGLNTEAFF.

The chain is built from TRBV7-2 and TRBJ2-4; weak D call: TRBD2 (6 bases). CDR1 is SGHTA and CDR2 is FQGNSA in the germline V gene. This CDR3 has 16 residues. V dropped 4 bases and J dropped 8 bases, with 21 bases sitting between them. CDR3 DNA: TGTGCCAGCAGCTCAATCTTCGGGGGAGAAGTCGACATTCAGTACTTC. It encodes CASSSIFGGEVDIQYF.

The V call is TRBV29-1, the J call TRBJ2-3, with TRBD2 matching over 8 bases. The V segment lost 4 bases and the J segment 1 base; nucleotides outside the gene matches: 4. The CDR3 spans 14 residues. Germline V CDR1 and CDR2: SQVTM, ANQGSEA. The CDR3 protein is CSVVRAGGTDTQYF. Here the CDR3 DNA reads TGCAGCGTTGTTCGAGCGGGGGGCACAGATACGCAGTATTTT.

The V and J genes are TRBV5-1 and TRBJ2-7; 13 bases align to TRBD2. V dropped 0 bases and J dropped 7; count of bases not matched to a gene: 4. Germline-derived CDR1 and CDR2 are SGHRS and YFSETQ. The CDR3 runs 15 residues. CDR3 residues: CASSLVGLAGEEQYF. The CDR3 DNA reads as TGCGCCAGCAGCTTGGTAGGACTAGCGGGAGAAGAGCAGTACTTC.

The gene calls are TRBV19 and TRBJ2-3, with TRBD2 matching over 10 bases. Per germline, CDR1 LNHDA and CDR2 SQIVND (reference sequence). Trimming at V came to 2 bases and at J to 3 bases, leaving 11 bases not matched to a gene. This CDR3 is 18 amino acids long. Written as DNA, the CDR3 is TGTGCCAGTAGTATATCGGGGGCTAGCGGGGGAGGAACAGATACGCAGTATTTT. Its translation is CASSISGASGGGTDTQYF.

This sequence joins TRBV18 and TRBJ2-1; TRBD2 aligns across 7 bases. The CDR3 length is 13 residues. Per the germline V gene, CDR1 is KGHSH and CDR2 is LQKENI. With 6 bases clipped from V and 7 bases from J, the junction kept 6 bases outside the gene matches. Written as DNA, the CDR3 is TGTGCCAGCTCCGGGGGAGGGGCAAATGAGCAGTTCTTC. Translated: CASSGGGANEQFF.

This clone was observed a handful of times. The chain links TRBV7-8 to TRBJ2-7, with D possibly being TRBD2 (5 bases). The CDR3 consists of 17 residues. Germline V gene data show CDR1 as SGHVS and CDR2 as FQNEAQ. V shed 2 bases and J shed 1 base, with 18 bases lying between them. CDR3 protein: CASSLRGQEDDSYEQYF. The CDR3 DNA sequence: TGTGCCAGCAGCTTAAGAGGCCAGGAGGACGATTCCTACGAGCAGTACTTC.

The gene calls are TRBV2 and TRBJ2-3; 11 nucleotides agree with TRBD2. The CDR3 sequence is 15 residues long. V trimming: 6 bases; J trimming: 1 base; junction bases outside the gene matches: 3. Germline-derived CDR1 and CDR2 are SNHLY and FYNNEI. CDR3 DNA: TGTGCCAGCAGCGATAGCGGGAGGGGCACAGATACGCAGTATTTT. This codes for CASSDSGRGTDTQYF.

The chain is built from TRBV7-2 and TRBJ2-6; 8 bases map to TRBD2. V shed 5 bases, J shed 0 bases, and the junction held 6 bases outside the gene matches. Germline V gene data show CDR1 as SGHTA and CDR2 as FQGNSA. The CDR3 is 17 amino acids. In DNA form, the CDR3 reads TGTGCCAGCAGCCCCGGGGGGGGGAGCTCTGGGGCCAACGTCCTGACTTTC. It encodes CASSPGGGSSGANVLTF.

V usage is TRBV19 and J usage is TRBJ2-1; no clear D gene. Germline V gene data show CDR1 as LNHDA and CDR2 as SQIVND (reference sequence). Trimming stripped 6 bases from V and 4 bases from J, with 19 bases between. The CDR3 sequence is 16 residues long. CDR3 coding DNA: TGTGCCAGTAGCACTAATCAGGTCGTCCGATACAATGAGCAGTTCTTC. Its translation is CASSTNQVVRYNEQFF.

This rearrangement joins TRBV28 to TRBJ2-7, with a tentative D call TRBD2 (5 bases). Deletions cut 6 bases from V and 9 bases from J, with 15 bases between. CDR3 length: 12 residues. The germline V gene encodes CDR1 MDHEN and CDR2 SYDVKM. The CDR3 region is CASRQRTGRQYF. The CDR3 DNA is TGTGCCAGCAGACAGCGGACTGGGAGGCAGTACTTC.

This chain uses TRBV7-5 with TRBJ2-2; whether TRBD1, the table's D call, matches the DNA was not checked. TRBV7-5 is a recognized pseudogene. The CDR3 is 15 residues long. The CDR3 here is CARSLGRGNTGELFF. The CDR3 nucleotides are TGTGCCAGAAGCTTAGGCAGGGGGAACACCGGGGAGCTGTTTTTT.

The J gene is TRBJ1-1, the V gene TRBV23-1; D not resolved. TRBV23-1 counts as an open reading frame of uncertain function. V was trimmed by 6 bases and J by 5 bases, leaving 13 bases between them. This CDR3 spans 13 amino acids. This chain's CDR3 is CASRWFGGTEAFF. Here the CDR3 DNA reads TGCGCCAGCAGGTGGTTCGGCGGGACTGAAGCTTTCTTT.

The J gene is TRBJ1-2, the V gene TRBV6-5, with 9 bases matching TRBD1. The trim removed 6 bases at V and 1 base at J, leaving 6 bases unmatched. This CDR3 is built from 15 residues. Germline CDR1 is MNHEY and CDR2 is SVGAGI. CDR3 sequence reads: CASREDRGSNYGYTF. The DNA of the CDR3 is TGTGCCAGCAGGGAGGACAGGGGAAGTAACTATGGCTACACCTTC.

This rearrangement joins TRBV25-1 to TRBJ2-5; D is unresolved. In germline, CDR1 is MGHDK, CDR2 SYGVNS. This CDR3 is 13 amino acids long. Trimming shortened V by 4 bases and J by 5 bases, and 11 bases separated the two germline ends. Here the CDR3 reads CASSVFSSETQYF. For the CDR3, the DNA is TGTGCCAGCAGTGTTTTCAGTTCTGAGACCCAGTACTTC.

This chain links TRBV30 with TRBJ2-5, with 7 bases fitting TRBD1. This CDR3 has 16 residues. The ends lost 3 bases at V and 4 bases at J; junction bases unmatched: 14. Germline V gives CDR1 GTSNPN, CDR2 SVGIG (reference sequence). The CDR3 protein is CAWSINGQERGETQYF. The DNA for the CDR3 is TGTGCCTGGAGCATAAATGGACAGGAGAGGGGAGAGACCCAGTACTTC. Based on the CDR3 plus reference TRBV30 and TRBJ2-5, the full variable domain is SQTIHQWPATLVQPVGSPLSLECTVEGTSNPNLYWYRQAAGRGLQLLFYSVGIGQISSEVPQNLSASRPQDRQFILSSKKLLLSDSGFYLCAWSINGQERGETQYFGPGTRLLVL.

This clone was observed a single time. The chain employs TRBV30 and TRBJ1-1; D gene unclear. CDR3 length equals 12 residues. Germline CDR1 is GTSNPN and CDR2 is SVGIG (reference sequence). V lost 0 bases to trimming and J lost 5 bases, with 7 bases between them. The CDR3 reads CAWSVQDTEAFF. CDR3 sequence (DNA): TGTGCCTGGAGTGTCCAGGATACTGAAGCTTTCTTT. The full variable domain, its missing parts supplied by reference TRBV30 and TRBJ1-1, is SQTIHQWPATLVQPVGSPLSLECTVEGTSNPNLYWYRQAAGRGLQLLFYSVGIGQISSEVPQNLSASRPQDRQFILSSKKLLLSDSGFYLCAWSVQDTEAFFGQGTRLTVV.

V is TRBV2 and J is TRBJ1-3; weak D call: TRBD1 (5 bases). Trimming cost V 4 bases and J 6 bases, with 19 bases left between them. This CDR3 contains 16 residues. The V gene's germline CDR1 is SNHLY and CDR2 FYNNEI. The CDR3 spells CASSVGKRQSANTIYF. For the CDR3, the DNA is TGTGCCAGCAGTGTAGGAAAAAGACAGAGCGCAAACACCATATATTTT. Variable domain in full (rest from reference TRBV2 and TRBJ1-3): EPEVTQTPSHQVTQMGQEVILRCVPISNHLYFYWYRQILGQKVEFLVSFYNNEISEKSEIFDDQFSVERPDGSNFTLKIRSTKLEDSAMYFCASSVGKRQSANTIYFGEGSWLTVV.

The rearrangement links TRBV4-2 to TRBJ1-1, with 11 positions matching TRBD1. J gave up 5 bases and V 0 bases, and 2 bases lay outside the gene matches. The CDR3 loop spans 15 amino acids. Per the germline V gene, CDR1 is LGHNA and CDR2 is YNFKEQ. CDR3 loop: CASSQDGTGGTEAFF. As DNA, the CDR3 is TGTGCCAGCAGCCAAGACGGGACAGGGGGGACTGAAGCTTTCTTT.

The rearrangement links TRBV6-6 to TRBJ2-7, with 9 bases that match TRBD1. Looked up from germline, CDR1 is MNHNY and CDR2 is SVGAGI (reference sequence). Unmatched junction bases numbered 12, after V lost 10 bases and J lost 2 bases. The CDR3 runs 15 residues. The CDR3 spells CAIKTGQGITYEQYF. CDR3 nucleotide sequence: TGTGCCATCAAAACAGGACAGGGGATAACCTACGAGCAGTACTTC.

The rearrangement uses TRBV10-2 and TRBJ2-1, with 10 bases lining up with TRBD2. The CDR3 spans 19 residues. V was clipped by 4 bases and J by 9 bases; unmatched bases: 21. The germline V gene has CDR1 WSHSY and CDR2 SAAADI. CDR3 protein: CASSGVGRQRLAGVGEQFF. CDR3 in DNA: TGCGCCAGCAGTGGAGTGGGACGCCAAAGGCTAGCGGGAGTCGGTGAGCAGTTCTTC.

This sequence joins TRBV28 and TRBJ1-2; 10 positions agree with TRBD1. J gave up 8 bases and V 8 bases, and 17 bases lay outside the gene matches. There are 16 residues in the CDR3. Per germline, CDR1 MDHEN and CDR2 SYDVKM. This CDR3 is CASVTGTGAAWGGYTF. The CDR3 DNA reads TGTGCCAGCGTAACCGGGACAGGGGCCGCGTGGGGCGGCTACACCTTC.

This chain links TRBV19 with TRBJ1-2; TRBD1 is a possible D gene (5 bases). The V end lost 2 bases, the J end lost 14 bases, and 15 bases lay between the germline ends. Germline V lookup: CDR1 LNHDA, CDR2 SQIVND (reference sequence). The CDR3 is made up of 12 amino acids. CDR3 protein: CASSIRAGSITF. As DNA, the CDR3 is TGTGCCAGTAGTATAAGGGCAGGGAGTATAACCTTC.

The chain has TRBV4-2 and TRBJ1-1, with D perhaps matching TRBD1 (6 bases). CDR3 length: 12 amino acids. Germline V gives CDR1 LGHNA, CDR2 YNFKEQ. V lost 7 bases and J 6 bases, leaving 12 bases between the germline ends. CDR3: CASTKRGAEAFF. CDR3 in DNA: TGTGCCAGCACAAAAAGGGGGGCTGAAGCTTTCTTT.

The chain joins TRBV5-6 to TRBJ2-7; D ambiguous. Trimming pared 1 base from V and 6 bases from J, leaving 17 bases between. CDR1 and CDR2 from the germline V gene are SGHDT and YYEEEE. The CDR3 runs 15 residues. CDR3 DNA sequence: TGTGCCAGCAGCTTGTCATACTATGCTAACGGCGAGCAGTACTTC. Amino acid sequence: CASSLSYYANGEQYF.

This clone has just one count. The chain recombines TRBV7-8 with TRBJ2-7, with D possibly TRBD1 on 6 matching bases. The CDR3 runs 16 residues. The germline V gene has CDR1 SGHVS and CDR2 FQNEAQ. Trimming shortened V by 1 base and J by 2 bases, and 15 bases separated the two germline ends. CDR3 nucleotide sequence: TGTGCCAGCAGCTTAGTTTTTGGACAGATCGCCTACGAGCAGTACTTC. Protein: CASSLVFGQIAYEQYF.

This clone was observed a few times. The J gene is TRBJ1-1, the V gene TRBV27, with D possibly matching TRBD1 (5 bases). The CDR3 consists of 14 residues. CDR1 is MNHEY, CDR2 SMNVEV, per germline (reference sequence). V lost 3 bases to trimming and J lost 4 bases, with 12 bases between them. The CDR3 region is CASSFGQGGTEAFF. In nucleotides, the CDR3 is TGTGCCAGCAGTTTCGGGCAGGGTGGCACTGAAGCTTTCTTT.

The J gene is TRBJ2-7, the V gene TRBV15; 10 positions match TRBD2. CDR1 and CDR2 (germline): LNHNV, YYDKDF (reference sequence). The CDR3 length is 13 residues. Trimming at V came to 8 bases and at J to 9 bases, leaving 10 bases not matched to a gene. The CDR3 loop is CATAPGTSALQYF. The CDR3 DNA reads as TGTGCCACCGCCCCAGGGACTAGCGCCTTGCAGTACTTC.

This chain connects TRBV19 to TRBJ1-2; TRBD1 aligns across 8 bases. This CDR3 spans 13 amino acids. Germline V gene data show CDR1 as LNHDA and CDR2 as SQIVND (reference sequence). J was trimmed by 7 bases and V by 8 bases; bases with no gene match: 9. The CDR3 nucleotides are TGTGCCAGTGGGCGGGACAGGCAACCTGGCTACACCTTC. Its translation: CASGRDRQPGYTF.

The gene calls are TRBV29-1 and TRBJ1-2; TRBD1 aligns across 12 bases. The CDR3 is 13 amino acids. Germline V gene data show CDR1 as SQVTM and CDR2 as ANQGSEA. With 5 bases clipped from V and 4 bases from J, the junction kept 2 bases outside the gene matches. CDR3 in amino acids: CSVRGQGAYGYTF. In DNA form, the CDR3 reads TGCAGCGTTCGGGGACAGGGGGCCTATGGCTACACCTTC.

This rearrangement joins TRBV27 to TRBJ2-7, with D possibly TRBD2 on 5 matching bases. This CDR3 contains 16 residues. The V and J ends lost 7 bases and 0 bases respectively, with 19 bases between them. Germline V gene data show CDR1 as MNHEY and CDR2 as SMNVEV (reference sequence). This CDR3 reads CASTPRGSGGSYEQYF. The CDR3 DNA is TGTGCCAGCACTCCACGAGGGAGCGGAGGCTCCTACGAGCAGTACTTC.